This T cell receptor (beta chain) was identified in a study of cytomegalovirus exposure and HLA in healthy donors. The PCR contained 60 Vbeta and 13 Jbeta primers. Clones were sequenced by immunoSEQ multiplex PCR, and TCRdb holds only the in-frame ones, with some missing. The sample lists about 160,000 clones, around 80% occurring once. Sequencing was carried out using PBMCs. The TCR originated in a girl aged 5-17 years in good health and CMV-seropositive.

The DNA for the CDR3 is TGTGCCAGCAGCGTTCGGGCGGGGGGGCCGGGGGCAGATACGCAGTATTTT. It translates to CASSVRAGGPGADTQYF. The gene calls are TRBV9 and TRBJ2-3, with TRBD2 matching 9 bases. CDR1 is SGDLS and CDR2 is YYNGEE in the germline V gene. J was trimmed by 4 bases and V by 2 bases; bases with no gene match: 11. There are 17 residues in the CDR3. The complete variable domain, with remaining parts taken from reference TRBV9 and TRBJ2-3, reads DSGVTQTPKHLITATGQRVTLRCSPRSGDLSVYWYQQSLDQGLQFLIQYYNGEERAKGNILERFSAQQFPDLHSELNLSSLELGDSALYFCASSVRAGGPGADTQYFGPGTRLTVL.